This T cell receptor (beta chain) was obtained from a study of T cell responses to AZD1222 COVID-19 vaccine. The CDR3 extends over 13 amino acids. Germline loops: CDR1 GTSNPN, CDR2 SVGIG (reference sequence). Trimming removed 1 base from V and 6 bases from J, with 11 bases in between. Overall study results and limits: Compared with day 0, the breadth and depth of the Spike-specific TCR repertoire rose significantly after two doses of AZD1222.

Sequenced by immunoSEQ multiplex PCR; TCRdb stores in-frame clones only, minus some. The sample lists roughly 67,000 clones, nearly 90% occurring once. In the case of this clone: What it recognizes is unknown.

The genes are TRBV30 and TRBJ2-3; no definite D call. The clonotype comes from an adult who received the AZD1222 COVID-19 vaccine. The sequencing used peripheral blood, collected 28 days after the second AZD1222 dose. The CDR3 sequence: CAWSANRLDTQYF. The CDR3 bases are TGTGCCTGGAGTGCGAATCGGCTGGATACGCAGTATTTT.